A single sample gave rise to the 23 T cell receptor beta chains below, sequenced in a study of ipilimumab plus nivolumab after autologous stem cell transplantation. TCRdb's table, derived via immunoSEQ multiplex PCR, lists solely in-frame clones and lacks some. The sample consists of tens of thousands of clones, under 75% of them appearing once. The material sequenced was PBMCs, taken in a trial of ipilimumab plus nivolumab as post-transplant consolidation. All receptors derive from a male donor with diffuse large B-cell lymphoma.

The sample holds many counts of this clone. The chain is built from TRBV6-1 and TRBJ2-7; tentative D call: TRBD1 (5 bases). Trimming took 6 bases from V and 4 from J, leaving 16 bases between them. This CDR3 is 14 amino acids long. Germline V gene lookup returns CDR1 MNHNS and CDR2 SASEGT. As DNA, the CDR3 is TGTGCCAGCAGCCCCAGGGATGGGAAATACGAGCAGTACTTC. Protein product: CASSPRDGKYEQYF.

The chain has TRBV11-2 and TRBJ2-1; D is unclear. The CDR3 has 14 amino acids. CDR1 and CDR2 (germline): SGHAT, FQNNGV. Trimming took off 0 bases at V and 6 bases at J, with 9 bases between the two ends. The CDR3 is CASSLEPGSNEQFF. Here the CDR3 DNA reads TGTGCCAGCAGCTTAGAACCTGGCAGCAATGAGCAGTTCTTC.

The rearrangement joins TRBV11-3 to TRBJ2-7, with 7 nucleotides matching TRBD1. After removal of 5 bases from V and 5 bases from J, the junction contained 9 bases not matched to a gene. Germline values: CDR1 SGHNT, CDR2 YENEEA. The CDR3 totals 14 residues. In DNA, the CDR3 is TGTGCCAGCAGCGCCCGACAGGGTAGGAACGAGCAGTACTTC. As protein: CASSARQGRNEQYF.

This clone was picked up a small number of times. The chain joins TRBV29-1 to TRBJ2-7; D possibly uses TRBD1 or TRBD2 (5 bases each). Trimming removed 6 bases from V and 0 bases from J, with 9 bases in between. The CDR3 has 12 residues. Germline values: CDR1 SQVTM, CDR2 ANQGSEA. This CDR3 reads CSVGTDSYEQYF. Here the CDR3 DNA reads TGCAGCGTCGGGACGGACTCCTACGAGCAGTACTTC.

This clone came up once. The V and J genes are TRBV5-1 and TRBJ1-1, with unresolved D. Trimming took 7 bases from V and 2 from J, leaving 9 bases between them. This CDR3 has 12 amino acids. Germline CDR1 reads SGHRS; CDR2 reads YFSETQ. CDR3 coding DNA: TGCGCCAGCGGCGACATCAACACTGAAGCTTTCTTT. Protein product: CASGDINTEAFF. Based on the CDR3 plus reference TRBV5-1 and TRBJ1-1, the full variable domain is KAGVTQTPRYLIKTRGQQVTLSCSPISGHRSVSWYQQTPGQGLQFLFEYFSETQRNKGNFPGRFSGRQFSNSRSEMNVSTLELGDSALYLCASGDINTEAFFGQGTRLTVV.

As for this clone: A single base is all that separates this from a far larger clone, so a read error is likely. Other nucleotide sequences from this sample produce the same CDR3. V is TRBV29-1 and J is TRBJ2-7; D is uncertain. V was clipped by 1 base and J by 4 bases, with 11 bases between them. CDR1 is SQVTM and CDR2 is ANQGSEA in the germline V gene. This CDR3 spans 13 amino acids. The DNA for the CDR3 is TGCAGCGTTGAAGGGGGTCAGTATTACGAGCAGTACTTC. Its protein product is CSVEGGQYYEQYF.

The rearrangement joins TRBV4-2 to TRBJ2-7; tentative D call: TRBD2 (5 bases). CDR1 and CDR2 (germline): LGHNA, YNFKEQ. CDR3 size: 16 residues. The V end was cut by 0 bases, the J end by 1 base, with 13 bases between. The CDR3 region has the DNA TGTGCCAGCAGCCAAGATGGATTAGCGTCGTCCTACGAGCAGTACTTC. It yields the protein CASSQDGLASSYEQYF.

V gene TRBV9 combines with J gene TRBJ2-5, with D uncertain. The CDR3 loop spans 14 amino acids. In germline, CDR1 is SGDLS, CDR2 YYNGEE. Trimming removed 1 base from V and 5 bases from J, with 12 bases in between. This CDR3 is CASSVNSPGETQYF. In DNA, the CDR3 is TGTGCCAGCAGCGTAAACTCCCCCGGGGAGACCCAGTACTTC.

The J gene is TRBJ1-5, the V gene TRBV27; no clear D gene. In germline, CDR1 is MNHEY, CDR2 SMNVEV (reference sequence). The ends were cut back, 2 bases at V and 3 bases at J, with 11 bases in the middle. CDR3 length: 15 amino acids. Here the CDR3 reads CASSLDRGFNQPQHF. The CDR3 DNA reads as TGTGCCAGCAGTTTAGACCGGGGTTTCAATCAGCCCCAGCATTTT.

On this clone: One end of the junction fails to match germline, which may point to a read error. The chain couples TRBV7-7 to TRBJ2-1; 9 bases are shared with TRBD2. The CDR3 runs to 15 residues. Looked up from germline, CDR1 is SSHAT and CDR2 is FNYEAQ (reference sequence). The CDR3 here is CASSPGIAGVGEQFF. The CDR3 coding sequence is TGTGCTAGCAGCCCAGGGATAGCGGGAGTAGGGGAGCAGTTCTTC.

This clone was detected only a few times. This chain connects TRBV5-1 to TRBJ2-3; 10 positions agree with TRBD2. The CDR3 runs to 19 residues. Germline V CDR1 and CDR2: SGHRS, YFSETQ. V trimming: 5 bases; J trimming: 0 bases; junction bases outside the gene matches: 15. For the CDR3, the DNA is TGCGCCAGCAGTGCGGGTACTAGCGGGGCTCATCCTAGCACAGATACGCAGTATTTT. Translation: CASSAGTSGAHPSTDTQYF.

The rearrangement uses TRBV12-5 and TRBJ1-1; perhaps TRBD1 as D (5 bases). This CDR3 has 13 residues. Trimming left V 6 bases short and J 1 base short, with 9 bases between. Germline V lookup: CDR1 LGHNT, CDR2 FRNRAP. The CDR3 sequence is CASGITGNTEAFF. CDR3 bases: TGTGCTAGTGGAATAACAGGGAACACTGAAGCTTTCTTT.

The genes are TRBV18 and TRBJ2-5; a possible D gene is TRBD1 (6 bases). The germline CDR1 and CDR2 sequences are KGHSH and LQKENI. This CDR3 spans 16 amino acids. V lost 4 bases and J lost 0, with 15 bases in between. In DNA form, the CDR3 reads TGTGCCAGCTCACGAGGACAGAATGCGTACCAAGAGACCCAGTACTTC. Protein: CASSRGQNAYQETQYF.

This chain uses TRBV27 with TRBJ1-1; TRBD1 aligns across 8 bases. After removal of 4 bases from V and 12 bases from J, the junction contained 7 bases not matched to a gene. CDR1 MNHEY and CDR2 SMNVEV come from the germline V gene (reference sequence). The CDR3 extends over 12 amino acids. CDR3 sequence reads: CASSSRTGWTFF. The CDR3 DNA reads TGTGCCAGCAGTTCCCGGACAGGGTGGACTTTCTTT.

The chain links TRBV7-2 to TRBJ1-3; D is undetermined. V lost 0 bases and J lost 14, with 11 bases in between. The germline V gene encodes CDR1 SGHTA and CDR2 FQGNSA. The CDR3 sequence is 12 residues long. The CDR3 here is CASSLAFERVYF. As DNA, the CDR3 is TGTGCCAGCAGCTTAGCGTTTGAGAGGGTATATTTT.

The table lists this clone with a few counts. The rearrangement joins TRBV19 to TRBJ1-2; D remains ambiguous. This CDR3 region has 15 residues. V lost 5 bases and J 4 bases, leaving 17 bases between the germline ends. Per the germline V gene, CDR1 is LNHDA and CDR2 is SQIVND (reference sequence). The CDR3 DNA reads TGTGCCAGTAGTTCTCGGACTGCACTCCCCTATGGCTACACCTTC. This translates into CASSSRTALPYGYTF.

The chain joins TRBV5-1 to TRBJ2-3, with D possibly matching TRBD1 (5 bases). The CDR3 has 15 amino acids. The V end was cut by 0 bases, the J end by 1 base, with 9 bases between. Germline CDR1 SGHRS, CDR2 YFSETQ. CDR3 bases: TGCGCCAGCAGCTTGGCAGGGATCGGCACAGATACGCAGTATTTT. Its translation: CASSLAGIGTDTQYF.

The gene calls are TRBV19 and TRBJ2-4; D gene unclear. Germline CDR1 reads LNHDA; CDR2 reads SQIVND (reference sequence). The CDR3 is 13 residues long. Trimming shortened V by 5 bases and J by 9 bases, and 14 bases separated the two germline ends. The CDR3: CASSPPKSPIQYF. CDR3 nucleotide sequence: TGTGCCAGTAGTCCCCCTAAGTCCCCCATTCAGTACTTC. The full variable domain, in which reference TRBV19 and TRBJ2-4 provide the parts outside the CDR3, is DGGITQSPKYLFRKEGQNVTLSCEQNLNHDAMYWYRQDPGQGLRLIYYSQIVNDFQKGDIAEGYSVSREKKESFPLTVTSAQKNPTAFYLCASSPPKSPIQYFGAGTRLSVL.

The genes are TRBV4-1 and TRBJ2-3, with 8 positions matching TRBD1. CDR1 is MGHRA and CDR2 is YSYEKL in the germline V gene. The CDR3 loop spans 17 amino acids. The trim removed 4 bases at V and 5 bases at J, leaving 14 bases unmatched. The CDR3 bases are TGCGCCAGCAGCCCGACTGGGACAGGAAAACAAAGAGATACGCAGTATTTT. The encoded protein is CASSPTGTGKQRDTQYF.

The genes are TRBV29-1 and TRBJ2-3; 7 nucleotides line up with TRBD2. Germline trimming cut 7 bases from V and 5 bases from J; bases unmatched to any gene: 9. The CDR3 has 13 residues. Germline CDR1 reads SQVTM; CDR2 reads ANQGSEA. As DNA, the CDR3 is TGCAGCGGGGAGCGGGGAGCGGTAGATACGCAGTATTTT. Its protein product is CSGERGAVDTQYF.

The chain recombines TRBV5-1 with TRBJ2-1; D may be TRBD2 (5 bases). Germline CDR1 is SGHRS and CDR2 is YFSETQ. V lost 0 bases and J 3 bases, leaving 10 bases between the germline ends. CDR3 length equals 15 residues. The CDR3 loop is CASSLDSGSYNEQFF. DNA of the CDR3: TGCGCCAGCAGCTTGGACTCGGGAAGCTACAATGAGCAGTTCTTC.

This chain uses TRBV5-4 with TRBJ1-2; possibly TRBD1 for D (5 bases). The length of the CDR3 is 14 residues. Trimming took off 0 bases at V and 3 bases at J, with 9 bases between the two ends. Germline CDR1 and CDR2: SGHNT and YYREEE (reference sequence). The chain's CDR3 is CASSLGQGYYGYTF. The CDR3 DNA sequence: TGTGCCAGCAGCTTGGGTCAGGGATACTATGGCTACACCTTC.

V is TRBV5-4 and J is TRBJ2-1; TRBD1 matches at 7 bases. The V gene's germline CDR1 is SGHNT and CDR2 YYREEE (reference sequence). The junction had 7 bases not matched to a gene; V was cut back by 2 bases and J by 5 bases. The CDR3 length is 15 residues. In DNA form, the CDR3 reads TGTGCCAGCAGCTTATGGGATCAGGGGGACAATGAGCAGTTCTTC. It is translated as CASSLWDQGDNEQFF.